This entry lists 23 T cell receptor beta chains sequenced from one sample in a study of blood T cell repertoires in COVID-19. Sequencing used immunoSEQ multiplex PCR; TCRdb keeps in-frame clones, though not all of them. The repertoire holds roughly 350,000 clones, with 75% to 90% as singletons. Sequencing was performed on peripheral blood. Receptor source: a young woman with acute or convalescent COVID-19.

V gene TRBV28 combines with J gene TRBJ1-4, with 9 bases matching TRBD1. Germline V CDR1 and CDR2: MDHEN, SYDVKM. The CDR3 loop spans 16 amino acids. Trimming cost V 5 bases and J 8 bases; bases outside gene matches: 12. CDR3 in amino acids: CASSHNTGGAYEKLFF. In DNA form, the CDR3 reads TGTGCCAGCAGTCACAATACAGGGGGCGCCTACGAAAAACTGTTTTTT. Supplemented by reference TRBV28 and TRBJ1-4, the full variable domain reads DVKVTQSSRYLVKRTGEKVFLECVQDMDHENMFWYRQDPGLGLRLIYFSYDVKMKEKGDIPEGYSVSREKKERFSLILESASTNQTSMYLCASSHNTGGAYEKLFFGSGTQLSVL.

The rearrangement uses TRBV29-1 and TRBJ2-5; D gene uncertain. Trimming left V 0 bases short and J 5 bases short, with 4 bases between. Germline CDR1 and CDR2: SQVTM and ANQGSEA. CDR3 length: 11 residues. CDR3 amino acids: CSVEDMETQYF. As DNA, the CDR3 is TGCAGCGTTGAAGATATGGAGACCCAGTACTTC. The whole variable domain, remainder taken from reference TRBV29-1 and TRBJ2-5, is SAVISQKPSRDICQRGTSLTIQCQVDSQVTMMFWYRQQPGQSLTLIATANQGSEATYESGFVIDKFPISRPNLTFSTLTVSNMSPEDSSIYLCSVEDMETQYFGPGTRLLVL.

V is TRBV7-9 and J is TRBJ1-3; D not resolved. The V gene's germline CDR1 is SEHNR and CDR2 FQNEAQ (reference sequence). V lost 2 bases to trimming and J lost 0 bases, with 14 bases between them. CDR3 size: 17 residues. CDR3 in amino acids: CASSLKTGTTSGNTIYF. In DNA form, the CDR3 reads TGTGCCAGCAGCTTAAAGACTGGCACCACCTCTGGAAACACCATATATTTT.

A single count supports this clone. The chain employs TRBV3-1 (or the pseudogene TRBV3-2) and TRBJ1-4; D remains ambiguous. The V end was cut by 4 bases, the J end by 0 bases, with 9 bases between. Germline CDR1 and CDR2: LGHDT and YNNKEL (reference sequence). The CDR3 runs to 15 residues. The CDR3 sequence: CASSRGIATNEKLFF. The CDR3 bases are TGTGCCAGCAGCCGCGGGATTGCAACTAATGAAAAACTGTTTTTT.

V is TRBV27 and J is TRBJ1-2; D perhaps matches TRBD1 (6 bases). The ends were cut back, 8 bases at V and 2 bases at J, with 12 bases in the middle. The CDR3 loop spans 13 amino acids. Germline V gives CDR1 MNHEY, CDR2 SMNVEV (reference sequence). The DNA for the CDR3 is TGTGCCAGCCGACAGGCGCCCAACTATGGCTACACCTTC. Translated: CASRQAPNYGYTF.

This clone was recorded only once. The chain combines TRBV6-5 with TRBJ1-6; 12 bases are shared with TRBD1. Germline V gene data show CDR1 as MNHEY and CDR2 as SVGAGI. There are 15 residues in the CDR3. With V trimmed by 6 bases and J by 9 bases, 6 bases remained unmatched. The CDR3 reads CASRWDRGPGSPLHF. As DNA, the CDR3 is TGTGCCAGCAGATGGGACAGGGGGCCTGGTTCACCCCTCCACTTT.

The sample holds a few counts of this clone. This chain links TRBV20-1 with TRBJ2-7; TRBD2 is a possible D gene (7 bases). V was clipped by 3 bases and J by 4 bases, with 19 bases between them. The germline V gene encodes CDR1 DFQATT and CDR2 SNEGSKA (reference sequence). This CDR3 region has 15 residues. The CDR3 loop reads CSASVNTGGRYEQYF. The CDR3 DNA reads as TGCAGTGCTAGTGTAAATACGGGGGGCAGGTACGAGCAGTACTTC.

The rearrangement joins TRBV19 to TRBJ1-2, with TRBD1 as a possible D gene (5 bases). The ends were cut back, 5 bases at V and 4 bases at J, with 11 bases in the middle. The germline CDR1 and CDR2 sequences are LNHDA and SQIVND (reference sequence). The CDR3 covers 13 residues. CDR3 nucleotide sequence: TGTGCCAGTAGTGCGAGACAGTCCTATGGCTACACCTTC. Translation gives CASSARQSYGYTF.

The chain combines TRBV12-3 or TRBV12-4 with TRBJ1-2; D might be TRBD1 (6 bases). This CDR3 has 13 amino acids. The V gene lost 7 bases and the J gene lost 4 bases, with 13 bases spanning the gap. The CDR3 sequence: CASTRGGGYGYTF. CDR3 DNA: TGTGCCAGCACCCGAGGGGGTGGCTATGGCTACACCTTC.

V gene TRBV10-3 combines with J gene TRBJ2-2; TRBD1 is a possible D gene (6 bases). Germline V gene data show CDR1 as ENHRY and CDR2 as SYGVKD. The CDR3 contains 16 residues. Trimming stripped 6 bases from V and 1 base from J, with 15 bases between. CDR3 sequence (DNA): TGTGCCATCAGCCCGGGACACCTTTTGAACACCGGGGAGCTGTTTTTT. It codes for CAISPGHLLNTGELFF.

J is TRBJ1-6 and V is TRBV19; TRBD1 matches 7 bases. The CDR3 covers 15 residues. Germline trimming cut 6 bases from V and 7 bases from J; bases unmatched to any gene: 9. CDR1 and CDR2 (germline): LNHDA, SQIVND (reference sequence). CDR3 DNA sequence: TGTGCCAGTAGCCCGAAGGACAGGTACAATTCACCCCTCCACTTT. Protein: CASSPKDRYNSPLHF. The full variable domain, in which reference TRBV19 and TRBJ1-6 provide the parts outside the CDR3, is DGGITQSPKYLFRKEGQNVTLSCEQNLNHDAMYWYRQDPGQGLRLIYYSQIVNDFQKGDIAEGYSVSREKKESFPLTVTSAQKNPTAFYLCASSPKDRYNSPLHFGNGTRLTVT.

Here the CDR3 reads CASSGTEDTEAFF. The CDR3 coding sequence is TGCGCCAGCAGCGGGACAGAAGACACTGAAGCTTTCTTT. The V call is TRBV10-1, the J call TRBJ1-1, with 7 positions matching TRBD1. Germline-derived CDR1 and CDR2 are WNHNN and SYGVQD (reference sequence). Trimming removed 6 bases from V and 3 bases from J; junction bases left unmatched: 4. The CDR3 is 13 amino acids.

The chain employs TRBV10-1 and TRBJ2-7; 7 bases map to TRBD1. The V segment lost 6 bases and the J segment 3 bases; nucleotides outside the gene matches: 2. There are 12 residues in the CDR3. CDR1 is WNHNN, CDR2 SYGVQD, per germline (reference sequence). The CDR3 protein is CASRGQLYEQYF. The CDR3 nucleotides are TGCGCCAGCAGGGGACAGCTCTACGAGCAGTACTTC.

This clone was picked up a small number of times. The CDR3 region has the DNA TGCAGCGTTGACCGGACAGGGGAGCCCGTTGGGGCTTTCTTT. Residues: CSVDRTGEPVGAFF. The rearrangement joins TRBV29-1 to TRBJ1-1; 9 nucleotides align to TRBD1. The CDR3 is 14 amino acids. Germline V gene lookup returns CDR1 SQVTM and CDR2 ANQGSEA. With V trimmed by 3 bases and J by 11 bases, 13 bases remained unmatched.

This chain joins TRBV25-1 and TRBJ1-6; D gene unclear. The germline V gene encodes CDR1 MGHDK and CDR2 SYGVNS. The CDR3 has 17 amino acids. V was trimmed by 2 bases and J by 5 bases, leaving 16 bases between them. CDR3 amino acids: CASSEDGPTGNNSPLHF. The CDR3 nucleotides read TGTGCCAGCAGTGAAGACGGCCCGACGGGGAATAATTCACCCCTCCACTTT.

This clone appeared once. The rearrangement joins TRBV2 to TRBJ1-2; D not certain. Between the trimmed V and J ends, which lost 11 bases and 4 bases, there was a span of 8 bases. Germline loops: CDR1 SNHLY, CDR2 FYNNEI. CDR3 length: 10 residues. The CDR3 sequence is CAVRVYGYTF. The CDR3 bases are TGTGCCGTAAGAGTCTATGGCTACACCTTC.

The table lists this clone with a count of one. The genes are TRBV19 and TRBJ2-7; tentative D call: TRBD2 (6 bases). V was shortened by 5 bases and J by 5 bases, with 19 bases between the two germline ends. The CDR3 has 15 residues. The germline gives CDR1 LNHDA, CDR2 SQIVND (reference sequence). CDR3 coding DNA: TGTGCCAGTAGTTTAACCCTCTCCGGGACTGACGAGCAGTACTTC. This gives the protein CASSLTLSGTDEQYF.

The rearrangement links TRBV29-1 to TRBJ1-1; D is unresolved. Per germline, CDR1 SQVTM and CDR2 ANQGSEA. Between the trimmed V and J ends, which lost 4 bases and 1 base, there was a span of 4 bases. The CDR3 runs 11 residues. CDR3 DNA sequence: TGCAGCGTTGGAGCGAACACTGAAGCTTTCTTT. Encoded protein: CSVGANTEAFF.

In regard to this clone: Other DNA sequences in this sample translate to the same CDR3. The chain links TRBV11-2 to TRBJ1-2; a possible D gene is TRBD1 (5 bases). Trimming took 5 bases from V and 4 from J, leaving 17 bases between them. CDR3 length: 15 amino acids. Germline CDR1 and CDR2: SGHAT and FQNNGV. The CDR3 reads CASSLSRDSSYGYTF. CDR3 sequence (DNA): TGTGCCAGCAGCCTTAGCAGGGATTCTTCCTATGGCTACACCTTC.

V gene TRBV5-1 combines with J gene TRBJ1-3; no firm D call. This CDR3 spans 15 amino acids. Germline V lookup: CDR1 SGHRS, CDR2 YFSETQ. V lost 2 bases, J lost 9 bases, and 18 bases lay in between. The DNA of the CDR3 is TGCGCCAGCAGCTTCGGATCCAGCCTCGCGGGCACCATATATTTT. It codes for CASSFGSSLAGTIYF. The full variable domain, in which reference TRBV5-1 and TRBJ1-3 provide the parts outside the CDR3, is KAGVTQTPRYLIKTRGQQVTLSCSPISGHRSVSWYQQTPGQGLQFLFEYFSETQRNKGNFPGRFSGRQFSNSRSEMNVSTLELGDSALYLCASSFGSSLAGTIYFGEGSWLTVV.

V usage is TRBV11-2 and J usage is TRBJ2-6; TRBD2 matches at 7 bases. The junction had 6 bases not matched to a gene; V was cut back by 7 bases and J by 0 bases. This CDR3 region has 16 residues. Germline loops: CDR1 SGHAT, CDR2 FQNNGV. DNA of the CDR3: TGTGCCAGCACCCGGGGGGTGAGCTCTGGGGCCAACGTCCTGACTTTC. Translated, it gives CASTRGVSSGANVLTF.

The DNA for the CDR3 is TGCAGCGTTGTGGGGGCTAATAGCAATCAGCCCCAGCATTTT. Translating gives CSVVGANSNQPQHF. V and J are TRBV29-1 and TRBJ1-5; tentatively, D is TRBD1 (6 bases). The CDR3 has 14 amino acids. Germline CDR1 reads SQVTM; CDR2 reads ANQGSEA. V lost 4 bases and J 0 bases, leaving 10 bases between the germline ends.

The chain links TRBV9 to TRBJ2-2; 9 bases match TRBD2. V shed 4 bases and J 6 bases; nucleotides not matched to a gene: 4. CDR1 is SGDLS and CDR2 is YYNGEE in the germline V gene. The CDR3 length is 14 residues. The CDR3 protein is CASSPGTSSGELFF. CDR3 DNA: TGTGCCAGCAGCCCAGGGACTAGCTCCGGGGAGCTGTTTTTT.